This T cell receptor beta chain is drawn from a study of T cell repertoires in cytomegalovirus infection (dated 2019 in TCRdb). For the study in its entirety: Donor HLA type was relevant to the analysis, as public TCR beta signatures indicated carriage of CMV infection together with the matching HLA type. Here is what the overall study found, with its caveats: In the ex vivo response, HLA-C-restricted CMV-specific TCR beta clonotypes were dominant, and in two of eight donors the single most frequent clonotype came from this HLA-C-restricted group. Carriers of CMV infection plus the relevant HLA type were discriminated by the cumulative frequency of public TCR beta family members in the study cohort and in an independent approximately 360-donor cohort.

The sequencer listed for this sample is Illumina HiSeq 1500. The public sequencing data were trimmed at Q25 with fastp and processed into clonotypes with MiXCR by TCRdb, which kept only in-frame beta chains. Each CDR3 protein appears once, grouped with its most common genes and DNA. The sample records hundreds of thousands of distinct CDR3 sequences, 6% to 8% of which are singletons. Around 6.5% of the sample lies in the top ten. This clonotype was seen many times. Its target antigen remains unknown. Per-nucleotide qualities are absent, and no much larger clonotype sits a single base away. Including cysteine and phenylalanine, the CDR3 has 13 amino acids. The only DNA kept is the CDR3, 39 bases in frame from the first base. Trimming costs V 5 bases and J 5 bases, and their ends lie 12 bases apart. CDR1 and CDR2 are drawn from the germline V gene (reference sequence): SEHNR, FQNEAQ.

Rearrangement joined TRBV7-9 to TRBJ1-1; too little of a D gene remains to name it. The receptor was isolated from a human donor in good health (CMV status not recorded). Some clones in this sample may be carry-over from other donors' samples. Sequencing was performed on PBMCs. CDR3 region: CASSHLKRTEAFF. The DNA sequence follows: TGTGCCAGCAGCCACCTCAAAAGAACTGAAGCTTTCTTT.